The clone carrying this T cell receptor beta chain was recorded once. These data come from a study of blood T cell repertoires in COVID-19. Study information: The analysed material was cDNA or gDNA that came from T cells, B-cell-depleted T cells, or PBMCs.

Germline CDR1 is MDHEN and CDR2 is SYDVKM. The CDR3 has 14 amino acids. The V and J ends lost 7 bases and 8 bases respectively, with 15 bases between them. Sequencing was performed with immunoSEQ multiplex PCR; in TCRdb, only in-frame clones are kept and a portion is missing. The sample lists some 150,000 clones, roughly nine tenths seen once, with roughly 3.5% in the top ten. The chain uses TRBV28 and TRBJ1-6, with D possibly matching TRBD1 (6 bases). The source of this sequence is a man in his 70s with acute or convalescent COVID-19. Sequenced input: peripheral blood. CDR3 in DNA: TGTGCCAGCACCGAAGGGGGTTCCTATTCACCCCTCCACTTT. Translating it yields CASTEGGSYSPLHF.